These 16 T cell receptor beta chains were all obtained from the same sample, sequenced in a study of shared clonotypes between healthy human individuals. Sequencing used immunoSEQ multiplex PCR; TCRdb keeps in-frame clones, though not all of them. The table shows some 1 million clones, with 60% to 80% occurring only once. The sequencing input was memory CD4+ T cells sorted from blood. Stated subset: CD45RA-negative fraction. All receptors derive from a young man in good health.

This clone has more than one count but fewer than ten. The chain couples TRBV4-3 to TRBJ1-6; D is perhaps TRBD1 (5 bases). Trimming left V 0 bases short and J 7 bases short, with 13 bases between. The germline CDR1 and CDR2 sequences are LGHNA and YSLEER. This CDR3 has 16 residues. The CDR3 loop reads CASSQEAGLDNSPLHF. The DNA for the CDR3 is TGCGCCAGCAGCCAAGAAGCGGGACTCGACAATTCACCCCTCCACTTT.

The chain combines TRBV14 with TRBJ2-5; D remains unclear. V was clipped by 2 bases and J by 5 bases, with 15 bases between them. Per germline, CDR1 SGHDN and CDR2 FVKESK. The CDR3 spans 15 residues. The CDR3 coding sequence is TGTGCCAGCAGCCAATCGAGACCAGGCAGGGAGACCCAGTACTTC. It specifies CASSQSRPGRETQYF.

This chain connects TRBV2 to TRBJ1-5; 9 bases map to TRBD1. Trimming at V came to 5 bases and at J to 0 bases, leaving 11 bases not matched to a gene. Germline CDR1 and CDR2: SNHLY and FYNNEI. The CDR3 is made up of 18 amino acids. CDR3: CASSLDRGSPYSNQPQHF. In DNA form, the CDR3 reads TGTGCCAGCAGTCTGGACAGGGGATCCCCTTATAGCAATCAGCCCCAGCATTTT.

The rearrangement uses TRBV7-8 and TRBJ2-5; D may be TRBD1 or TRBD2 (6 bases each). Trimming stripped 3 bases from V and 4 bases from J, with 9 bases between. Germline-derived CDR1 and CDR2 are SGHVS and FQNEAQ. The CDR3 has 13 residues. CDR3 coding DNA: TGTGCCAGCAGCTTTCGGGGGCGAGAGACCCAGTACTTC. Its protein is CASSFRGRETQYF.

This sequence joins TRBV6-1 and TRBJ1-5; D perhaps matches TRBD1 (6 bases). Germline assignment: CDR1 MNHNS and CDR2 SASEGT. This CDR3 region has 11 residues. Trimming stripped 10 bases from V and 7 bases from J, with 11 bases between. CDR3 bases: TGTGCCACCCGAGGGGGGCAGCCCCAGCATTTT. This codes for CATRGGQPQHF.

Only one count was recorded for this clone. This chain links TRBV10-2 with TRBJ1-1; 7 bases line up with TRBD1. V shed 5 bases and J 4 bases; nucleotides not matched to a gene: 10. Germline loops: CDR1 WSHSY, CDR2 SAAADI. The CDR3 covers 15 residues. In DNA, the CDR3 is TGCGCCAGCAGTCAACCACAGGGGACCCGCACTGAAGCTTTCTTT. Its protein is CASSQPQGTRTEAFF.

V gene TRBV6-5 combines with J gene TRBJ2-1; D could derive from TRBD1 or TRBD2 (7 bases each). Germline values: CDR1 MNHEY, CDR2 SVGAGI. This CDR3 comprises 14 residues. V dropped 10 bases and J dropped 8 bases, with 21 bases sitting between them. DNA of the CDR3: TGTGCCACGAAACGGACTAGACAGGGCGATGAGCAGTTCTTC. Residues: CATKRTRQGDEQFF.

The J gene is TRBJ2-1, the V gene TRBV27; a weak D match, TRBD2 (5 bases). V was pared by 6 bases and J by 3 bases, with 12 bases between. The CDR3 is made up of 14 amino acids. Germline V lookup: CDR1 MNHEY, CDR2 SMNVEV (reference sequence). DNA of the CDR3: TGTGCCAGCAGCCCAAGCGGTTACTACAATGAGCAGTTCTTC. Translating it yields CASSPSGYYNEQFF.

The gene calls are TRBV15 and TRBJ1-1; unclear D gene. Germline V gene data show CDR1 as LNHNV and CDR2 as YYDKDF (reference sequence). Deletions cut 0 bases from V and 0 bases from J, with 17 bases between. The CDR3 length is 18 residues. In DNA, the CDR3 is TGTGCCACCAGCAGAGAATCCGCTAAGATTTTTATGAACACTGAAGCTTTCTTT. It yields the protein CATSRESAKIFMNTEAFF.

Only a few counts were recorded for this clone. The rearrangement joins TRBV28 to TRBJ2-7, with D possibly being TRBD1 or TRBD2 (5 bases each). The CDR3 runs to 15 residues. Germline CDR1 reads MDHEN; CDR2 reads SYDVKM. The V end was cut by 6 bases, the J end by 3 bases, with 18 bases between. Written as DNA, the CDR3 is TGTGCCAGCAGGTCGCCGGCTGGGGGTTTCTACGAGCAGTACTTC. It is translated as CASRSPAGGFYEQYF.

The chain uses TRBV28 and TRBJ2-5; D call uncertain. V was trimmed by 0 bases and J by 2 bases, leaving 7 bases between them. This CDR3 is 14 amino acids long. Per germline, CDR1 MDHEN and CDR2 SYDVKM. CDR3: CASSLWTDQETQYF. In nucleotides, the CDR3 is TGTGCCAGCAGTTTATGGACGGATCAAGAGACCCAGTACTTC.

The chain has TRBV29-1 and TRBJ2-1; D may be TRBD1 (5 bases). V was cut by 1 base and J by 3 bases, with 7 bases left in between. The CDR3 loop spans 13 amino acids. Germline V lookup: CDR1 SQVTM, CDR2 ANQGSEA. CDR3 sequence: CSVEADSYNEQFF. Here the CDR3 DNA reads TGCAGCGTTGAAGCCGACAGCTACAATGAGCAGTTCTTC.

V is TRBV2 and J is TRBJ1-6; D may be TRBD1 (5 bases). The CDR3 has 15 residues. Germline V gives CDR1 SNHLY, CDR2 FYNNEI. The ends were cut back, 4 bases at V and 7 bases at J, with 14 bases in the middle. The chain's CDR3 is CASSVRALENSPLHF. The CDR3 DNA follows: TGTGCCAGCAGTGTCAGGGCTTTGGAGAATTCACCCCTCCACTTT.

This clone was seen a single time. J is TRBJ2-7 and V is TRBV19; 10 nucleotides match TRBD1. V was pared by 4 bases and J by 6 bases, with 12 bases of the junction left unmatched. The CDR3 sequence is 16 residues long. Germline V CDR1 and CDR2: LNHDA, SQIVND (reference sequence). CDR3 coding DNA: TGTGCCAGTAGTAGAGGAAGGACAGGGGGTTCAAGCGAGCAGTACTTC. Residues: CASSRGRTGGSSEQYF. Supplemented by reference TRBV19 and TRBJ2-7, the full variable domain reads DGGITQSPKYLFRKEGQNVTLSCEQNLNHDAMYWYRQDPGQGLRLIYYSQIVNDFQKGDIAEGYSVSREKKESFPLTVTSAQKNPTAFYLCASSRGRTGGSSEQYFGPGTRLTVT.

V and J are TRBV7-8 and TRBJ1-5; D remains ambiguous. The germline V gene encodes CDR1 SGHVS and CDR2 FQNEAQ. CDR3 length equals 11 residues. V was clipped by 5 bases and J by 9 bases, with 8 bases between them. The CDR3 DNA sequence: TGTGCCAGCAGCGGTATGGGGCCCCAGCATTTT. This sequence encodes CASSGMGPQHF.

The chain employs TRBV27 and TRBJ2-2, with D uncertain. Germline lookup yields CDR1 MNHEY and CDR2 SMNVEV (reference sequence). CDR3 length: 17 amino acids. V was trimmed by 0 bases and J by 1 base, leaving 12 bases between them. This CDR3 is CASSLSSTLMNTGELFF. CDR3 nucleotides: TGTGCCAGCAGTTTATCCTCGACACTGATGAACACCGGGGAGCTGTTTTTT.